The clone carrying this T cell receptor beta chain was recorded a few times. The antigen is unknown. Drawn from each donor were around 10 milliliters of peripheral blood. Combining a sample-barcoded 5' primer with a J-beta primer mix, a second PCR ran for about 6 to 11 cycles. TCRdb reprocessed the 5' RACE reads via MiXCR and lists one record per CDR3 protein. The sample records 550,000 to 750,000 distinct CDR3 sequences, approximately 21% being singletons. The data originate from a study of blood T cells in healthy people across ages. Study conclusions and caveats: Those diversity estimates obtained from one million T cells were thought to be underestimates.

CDR1 and CDR2 from the germline V gene are SEHNR and FQNEAQ (reference sequence). The ends lost 5 bases at V and 7 bases at J; junction bases unmatched: 7. The length of the CDR3 is 13 residues. This sequence originates from a man between 65 and 80 years old in good health. The chain joins TRBV7-9 to TRBJ1-1, with 7 positions matching TRBD1. The sequenced material came from blood. The CDR3 sequence is CASSNQGGGEAFF. In DNA, the CDR3 is TGTGCCAGCAGCAACCAGGGGGGCGGTGAAGCTTTCTTT.